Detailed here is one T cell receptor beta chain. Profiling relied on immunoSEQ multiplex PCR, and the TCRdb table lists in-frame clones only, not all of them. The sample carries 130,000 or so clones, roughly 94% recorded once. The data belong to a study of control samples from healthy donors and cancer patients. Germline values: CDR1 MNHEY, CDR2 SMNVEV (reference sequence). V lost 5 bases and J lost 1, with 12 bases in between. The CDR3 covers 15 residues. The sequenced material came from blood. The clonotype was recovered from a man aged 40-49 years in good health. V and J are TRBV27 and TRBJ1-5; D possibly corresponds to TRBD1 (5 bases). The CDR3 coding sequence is TGTGCCAGCAGTAGAGGGGCTGGCAGCAATCAGCCCCAGCATTTT. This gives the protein CASSRGAGSNQPQHF.